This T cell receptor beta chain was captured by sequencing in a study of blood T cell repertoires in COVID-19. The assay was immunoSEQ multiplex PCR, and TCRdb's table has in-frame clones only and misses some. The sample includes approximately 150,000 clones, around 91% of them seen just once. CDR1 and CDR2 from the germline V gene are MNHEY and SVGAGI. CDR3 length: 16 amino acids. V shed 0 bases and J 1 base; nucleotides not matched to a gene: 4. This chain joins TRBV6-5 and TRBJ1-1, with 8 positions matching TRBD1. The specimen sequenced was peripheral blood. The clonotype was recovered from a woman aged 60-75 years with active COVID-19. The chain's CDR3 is CASSYSQGAPNTEAFF. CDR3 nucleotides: TGTGCCAGCAGTTACTCGCAGGGGGCGCCGAACACTGAAGCTTTCTTT.